This TCR beta chain comes out of a study of blood T cell repertoires in COVID-19. The V gene lost 3 bases and the J gene lost 1 base, with 9 bases spanning the gap. The CDR3 has 14 residues. Germline CDR1 MNHEY, CDR2 SMNVEV (reference sequence). TCRdb's table, derived via immunoSEQ multiplex PCR, lists solely in-frame clones and lacks some. The sample includes about 140,000 clones, roughly 85% of them seen just once. Sequenced: peripheral blood. V usage is TRBV27 and J usage is TRBJ1-1, with D uncertain. The receptor was derived from a man in his forties or fifties with acute or convalescent COVID-19. In DNA form, the CDR3 reads TGTGCCAGCAGTTTCTCCGGGTGGAACACTGAAGCTTTCTTT. Its translation: CASSFSGWNTEAFF.